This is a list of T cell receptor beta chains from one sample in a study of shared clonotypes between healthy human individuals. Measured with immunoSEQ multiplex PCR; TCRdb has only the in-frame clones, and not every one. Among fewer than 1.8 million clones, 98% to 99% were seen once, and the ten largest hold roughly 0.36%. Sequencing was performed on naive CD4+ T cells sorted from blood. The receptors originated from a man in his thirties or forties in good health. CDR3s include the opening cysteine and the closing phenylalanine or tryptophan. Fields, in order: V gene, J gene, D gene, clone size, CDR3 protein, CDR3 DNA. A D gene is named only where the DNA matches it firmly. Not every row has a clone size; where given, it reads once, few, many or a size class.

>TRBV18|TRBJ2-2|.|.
CASAPGRGTGELFF
TGTGCCAGCGCCCCAGGGCGGGGCACCGGGGAGCTGTTTTTT
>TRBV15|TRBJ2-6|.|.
CATSRDWAGANVLTF
TGTGCCACCAGCAGAGATTGGGCTGGGGCCAACGTCCTGACTTTC
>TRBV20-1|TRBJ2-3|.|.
CSASQPDTQYF
TGCAGTGCTAGTCAACCGGATACGCAGTATTTT
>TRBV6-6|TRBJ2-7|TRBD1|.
CASSYSGTGGEQYF
TGTGCCAGCAGTTACTCCGGGACAGGAGGTGAGCAGTACTTC
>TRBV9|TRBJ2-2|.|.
CASSVGGVPGELFF
TGTGCCAGCAGCGTAGGCGGGGTCCCCGGGGAGCTGTTTTTT
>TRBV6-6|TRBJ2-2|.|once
CASSYEVAGELFF
TGTGCCAGCAGTTACGAGGTGGCCGGGGAGCTGTTTTTT
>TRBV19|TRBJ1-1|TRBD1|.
CASWTGGIGTEAFF
TGTGCCAGTTGGACAGGGGGCATCGGCACTGAAGCTTTCTTT
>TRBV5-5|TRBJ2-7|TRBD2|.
CASSPILAGPYEQYF
TGTGCCAGCAGCCCTATCCTAGCGGGCCCCTACGAGCAGTACTTC
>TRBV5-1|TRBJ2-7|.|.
CASSPQGYEQYF
TGCGCCAGCAGCCCGCAGGGTTACGAGCAGTACTTC
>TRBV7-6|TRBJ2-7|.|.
CASSSSDRNYEQYF
TGTGCCAGCAGCTCAAGCGACAGAAACTACGAGCAGTACTTC
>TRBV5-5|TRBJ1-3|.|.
CASSPGGGTGNTIYF
TGTGCCAGCAGCCCCGGCGGGGGAACTGGAAACACCATATATTTT
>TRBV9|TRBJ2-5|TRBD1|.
CASSGGTGFQETQYF
TGTGCCAGCAGCGGAGGGACAGGCTTCCAAGAGACCCAGTACTTC
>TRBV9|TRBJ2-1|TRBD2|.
CASSVGGTGGTYNEQFF
TGTGCCAGCAGCGTAGGCGGGACGGGAGGCACCTACAATGAGCAGTTCTTC
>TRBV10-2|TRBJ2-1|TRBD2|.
CAASPSGSNEQFF
TGCGCCGCTTCTCCTAGCGGGAGTAATGAGCAGTTCTTC
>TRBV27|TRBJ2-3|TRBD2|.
CASNSQLAGYTDTQYF
TGTGCCAGCAACTCCCAACTAGCGGGGTACACAGATACGCAGTATTTT
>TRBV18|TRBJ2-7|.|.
CASSPTQGTYEQYF
TGTGCCAGCTCTCCCACACAGGGCACCTACGAGCAGTACTTC
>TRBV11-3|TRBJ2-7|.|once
CASSLLGAEQYF
TGTGCCAGCAGCTTATTGGGTGCCGAGCAGTACTTC
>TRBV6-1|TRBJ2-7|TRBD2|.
CATNPLAVSSYEQYF
TGTGCCACCAACCCCCTAGCGGTGAGCTCCTACGAGCAGTACTTC
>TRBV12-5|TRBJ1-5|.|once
CASGLQALQHF
TGTGCTAGTGGTCTCCAAGCACTCCAGCATTTT
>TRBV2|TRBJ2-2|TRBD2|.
CASLDRLAGDRELFF
TGTGCCAGCCTTGACCGCCTAGCGGGAGACCGGGAGCTGTTTTTT
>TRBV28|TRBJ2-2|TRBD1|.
CASSFHPGGGGELFF
TGTGCCAGCAGTTTCCATCCAGGGGGCGGCGGGGAGCTGTTTTTT
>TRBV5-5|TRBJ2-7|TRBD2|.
CASSLSGGEYYEQYF
TGTGCCAGCAGTTTATCTGGGGGGGAGTACTACGAGCAGTACTTC
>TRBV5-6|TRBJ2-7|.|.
CASSLGLREQYF
TGTGCCAGCAGCTTGGGTTTGCGCGAGCAGTACTTC
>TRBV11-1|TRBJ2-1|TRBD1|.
CASSSTRGTGDEQFF
TGTGCCAGCAGCTCAACTCGAGGGACAGGGGATGAGCAGTTCTTC
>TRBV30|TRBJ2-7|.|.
CAWTRSSYEQYF
TGTGCCTGGACCAGGAGCTCCTACGAGCAGTACTTC
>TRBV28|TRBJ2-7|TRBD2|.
CASSSPGLAPLQYF
TGTGCCAGCAGTTCACCGGGACTAGCTCCCCTACAGTACTTC
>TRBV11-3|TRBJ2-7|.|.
CASSSGTEQYF
TGTGCCAGCAGCTCAGGGACAGAGCAGTACTTC
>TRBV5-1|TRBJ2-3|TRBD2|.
CASSQARNSGRAVAADTQYF
TGCGCCAGCAGCCAAGCTAGAAATAGCGGGAGGGCCGTAGCAGCAGATACGCAGTATTTT
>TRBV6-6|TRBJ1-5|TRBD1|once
CASSGGQVYNQPQHF
TGTGCCAGCAGCGGGGGACAGGTCTACAATCAGCCCCAGCATTTT
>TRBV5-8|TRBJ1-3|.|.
CASSFGRSSGNTIYF
TGTGCCAGCAGCTTTGGACGGAGCTCTGGAAACACCATATATTTT
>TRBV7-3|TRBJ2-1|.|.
CASSLGKMGHYNEQFF
TGTGCCAGCAGCTTAGGGAAAATGGGCCACTACAATGAGCAGTTCTTC
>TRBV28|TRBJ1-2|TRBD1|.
CASSLAGTGINYGYTF
TGTGCCAGCAGTTTGGCTGGGACAGGGATTAACTATGGCTACACCTTC
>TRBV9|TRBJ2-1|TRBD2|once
CASSVEFLAGLYNEQFF
TGTGCCAGCAGCGTAGAGTTCCTAGCGGGTCTCTACAATGAGCAGTTCTTC
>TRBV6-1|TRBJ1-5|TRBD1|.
CASSDRGRPYRAQHF
TGTGCCAGCAGTGACAGGGGGCGACCCTATCGGGCCCAGCATTTT
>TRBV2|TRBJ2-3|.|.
CASSVLGVADTQYF
TGTGCCAGCAGTGTATTAGGGGTGGCGGATACGCAGTATTTT
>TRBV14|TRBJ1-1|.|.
CASSQDRYLPEAFF
TGTGCCAGCAGCCAAGACAGGTATCTCCCTGAAGCTTTCTTT
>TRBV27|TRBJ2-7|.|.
CASSQYGIAVIRDYEQYF
TGTGCCAGCAGTCAGTACGGTATAGCGGTAATACGGGACTACGAGCAGTACTTC
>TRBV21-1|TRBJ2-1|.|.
CASSPGQGPPGQRHNEQFF
TGTGCCAGCAGCCCAGGACAGGGACCCCCGGGCCAAAGACACAATGAGCAGTTCTTC
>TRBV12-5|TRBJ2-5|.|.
CASGLGAIEGGETQYF
TGTGCTAGTGGTCTGGGGGCCATCGAAGGCGGAGAGACCCAGTACTTC